The clone carrying this T cell receptor (beta chain) was picked up a small number of times. Its antigen is currently unknown. Authors of the study amplified TCR beta CDR3 regions from RNA transcripts. The HTBI set primed first-round TCR CDR3 RT-PCR. TCRdb used MiXCR to reprocess the multiplex PCR reads, holding one entry per CDR3 protein. The table has around 500,000 distinct CDR3 sequences, around 15% seen once. The sample originates from a study of T cells in Graves' hyperthyroidism and ophthalmopathy. Study-wide results and limits: By a 13 V-J model, ophthalmopathy was set apart from stable hyperthyroidism.

Germline CDR1 and CDR2: SGDLS and YYNGEE. V shed 8 bases and J shed 0 bases, with 15 bases lying between them. This CDR3 is 15 amino acids long. The sequenced sample consisted of blood. The rearrangement uses TRBV9 and TRBJ2-1; D may be TRBD1 or TRBD2 (5 bases each). The TCR comes from a woman aged 18-30 years with Graves' hyperthyroidism. CDR3 in amino acids: CASGRGASSYNEQFF. The CDR3 DNA is TGTGCCAGTGGGCGAGGGGCCAGCTCCTACAATGAGCAGTTCTTC.